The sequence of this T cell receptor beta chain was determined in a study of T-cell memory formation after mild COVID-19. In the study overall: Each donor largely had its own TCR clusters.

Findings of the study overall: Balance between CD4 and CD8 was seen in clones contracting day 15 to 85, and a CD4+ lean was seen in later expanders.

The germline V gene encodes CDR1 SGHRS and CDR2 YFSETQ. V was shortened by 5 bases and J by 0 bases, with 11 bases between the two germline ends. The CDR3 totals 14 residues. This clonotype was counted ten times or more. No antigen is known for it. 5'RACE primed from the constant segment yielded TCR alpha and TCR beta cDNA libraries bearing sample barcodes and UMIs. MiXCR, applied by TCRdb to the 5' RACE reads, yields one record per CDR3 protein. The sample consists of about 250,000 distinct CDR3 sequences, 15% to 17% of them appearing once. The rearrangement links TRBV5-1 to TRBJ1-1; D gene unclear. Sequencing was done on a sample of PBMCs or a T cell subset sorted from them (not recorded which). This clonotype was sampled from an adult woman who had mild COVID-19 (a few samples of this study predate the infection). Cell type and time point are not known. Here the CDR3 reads CASRWAEMNTEAFF. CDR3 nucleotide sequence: TGCGCCAGCAGGTGGGCGGAGATGAACACTGAAGCTTTCTTT.